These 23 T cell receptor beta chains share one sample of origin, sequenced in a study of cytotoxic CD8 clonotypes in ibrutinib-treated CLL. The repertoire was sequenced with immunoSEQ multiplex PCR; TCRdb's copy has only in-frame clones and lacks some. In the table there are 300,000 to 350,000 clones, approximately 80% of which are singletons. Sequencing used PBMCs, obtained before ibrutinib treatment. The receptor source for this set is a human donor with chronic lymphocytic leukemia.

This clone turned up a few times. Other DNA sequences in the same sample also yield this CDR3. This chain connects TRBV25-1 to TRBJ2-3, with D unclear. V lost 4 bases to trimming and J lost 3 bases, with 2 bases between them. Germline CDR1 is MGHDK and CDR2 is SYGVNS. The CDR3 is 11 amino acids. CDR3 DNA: TGTGCCAGCAGTGTGACAGATACGCAGTATTTT. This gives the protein CASSVTDTQYF.

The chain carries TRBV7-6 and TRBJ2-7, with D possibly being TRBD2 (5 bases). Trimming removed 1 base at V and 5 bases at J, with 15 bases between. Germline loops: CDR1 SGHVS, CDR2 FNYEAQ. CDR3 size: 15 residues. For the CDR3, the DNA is TGTGCCAGCAGCTTAGAACTAGGAGGAACCCACGAGCAGTACTTC. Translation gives CASSLELGGTHEQYF.

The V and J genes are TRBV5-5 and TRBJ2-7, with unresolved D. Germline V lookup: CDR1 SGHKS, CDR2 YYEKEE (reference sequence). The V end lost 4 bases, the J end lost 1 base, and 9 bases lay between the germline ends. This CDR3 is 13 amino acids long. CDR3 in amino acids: CASSRASSYEQYF. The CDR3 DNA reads TGTGCCAGCAGCAGGGCAAGTTCCTACGAGCAGTACTTC.

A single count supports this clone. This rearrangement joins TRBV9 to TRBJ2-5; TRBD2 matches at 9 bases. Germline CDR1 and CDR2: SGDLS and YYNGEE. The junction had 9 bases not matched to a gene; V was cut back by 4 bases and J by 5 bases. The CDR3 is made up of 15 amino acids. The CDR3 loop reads CASSRTSAPGETQYF. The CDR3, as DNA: TGTGCCAGCAGCAGGACTAGCGCTCCGGGGGAGACCCAGTACTTC.

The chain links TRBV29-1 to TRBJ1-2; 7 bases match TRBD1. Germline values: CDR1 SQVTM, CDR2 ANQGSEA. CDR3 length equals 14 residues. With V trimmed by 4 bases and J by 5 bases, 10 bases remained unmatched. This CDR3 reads CSVGNGQAMYGYTF. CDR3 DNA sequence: TGCAGCGTTGGGAATGGACAGGCAATGTATGGCTACACCTTC.

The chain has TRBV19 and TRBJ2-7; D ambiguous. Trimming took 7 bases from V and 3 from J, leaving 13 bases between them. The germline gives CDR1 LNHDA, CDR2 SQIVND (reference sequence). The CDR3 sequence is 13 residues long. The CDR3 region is CASTHQPGYEQYF. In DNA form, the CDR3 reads TGTGCCAGTACCCACCAGCCCGGCTACGAGCAGTACTTC.

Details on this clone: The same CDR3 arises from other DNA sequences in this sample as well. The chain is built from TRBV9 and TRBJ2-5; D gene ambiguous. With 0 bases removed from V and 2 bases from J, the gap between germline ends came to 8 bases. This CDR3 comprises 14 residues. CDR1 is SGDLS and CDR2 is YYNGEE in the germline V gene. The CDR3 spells CASSVVGGQETQYF. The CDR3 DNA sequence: TGTGCCAGCAGCGTAGTTGGCGGACAAGAGACCCAGTACTTC.

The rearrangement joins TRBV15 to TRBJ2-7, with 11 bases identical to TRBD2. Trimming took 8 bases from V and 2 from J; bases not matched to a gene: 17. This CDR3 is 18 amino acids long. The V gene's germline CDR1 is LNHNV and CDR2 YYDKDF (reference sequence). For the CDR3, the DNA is TGTGCCACCTCCAAATCTATAGCGGGAGGGACTCTTACCTACGAGCAGTACTTC. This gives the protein CATSKSIAGGTLTYEQYF.

In DNA, the CDR3 is TGTGCCAGCAGCCCCGACCGGGACAGATATTACGAGCAGTACTTC. This encodes CASSPDRDRYYEQYF. V is TRBV7-2 and J is TRBJ2-7; 7 bases fit TRBD1. Trimming cost V 5 bases and J 4 bases; bases outside gene matches: 11. The germline V gene encodes CDR1 SGHTA and CDR2 FQGNSA. CDR3 size: 15 residues. Complete variable domain (other parts from reference TRBV7-2 and TRBJ2-7): GAGVSQSPSNKVTEKGKDVELRCDPISGHTALYWYRQSLGQGLEFLIYFQGNSAPDKSGLPSDRFSAERTGGSVSTLTIQRTQQEDSAVYLCASSPDRDRYYEQYFGPGTRLTVT.

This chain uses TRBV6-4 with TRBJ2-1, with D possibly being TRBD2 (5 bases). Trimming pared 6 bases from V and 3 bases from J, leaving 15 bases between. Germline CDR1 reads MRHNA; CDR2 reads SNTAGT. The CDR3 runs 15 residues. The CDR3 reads CASSREGDGYNEQFF. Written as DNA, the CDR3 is TGTGCCAGCAGCCGAGAGGGTGACGGCTACAATGAGCAGTTCTTC.

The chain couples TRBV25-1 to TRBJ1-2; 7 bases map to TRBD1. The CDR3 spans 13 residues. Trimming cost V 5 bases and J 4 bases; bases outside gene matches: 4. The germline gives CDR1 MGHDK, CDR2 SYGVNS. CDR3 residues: CASSLGQPYGYTF. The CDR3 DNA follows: TGTGCCAGCAGTTTGGGACAGCCCTATGGCTACACCTTC.

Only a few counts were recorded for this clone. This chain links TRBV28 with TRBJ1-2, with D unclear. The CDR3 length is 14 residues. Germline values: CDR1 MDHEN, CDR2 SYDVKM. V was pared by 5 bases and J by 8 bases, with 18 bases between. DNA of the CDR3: TGTGCCAGCAGTCACAGCCAGCGGGGTGAAGGCTACACCTTC. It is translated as CASSHSQRGEGYTF.

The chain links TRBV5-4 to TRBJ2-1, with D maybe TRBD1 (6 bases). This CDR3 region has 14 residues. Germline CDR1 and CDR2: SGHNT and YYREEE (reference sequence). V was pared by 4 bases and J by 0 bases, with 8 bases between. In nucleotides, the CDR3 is TGTGCCAGCAGCCCACAGGGCTCCTACAATGAGCAGTTCTTC. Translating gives CASSPQGSYNEQFF.

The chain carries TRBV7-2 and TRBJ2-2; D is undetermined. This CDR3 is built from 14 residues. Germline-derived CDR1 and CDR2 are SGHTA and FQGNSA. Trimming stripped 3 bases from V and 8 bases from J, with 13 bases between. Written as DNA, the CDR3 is TGTGCCAGCAGCTTTCCTGGGTGGGGTGGGGAGCTGTTTTTT. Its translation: CASSFPGWGGELFF.

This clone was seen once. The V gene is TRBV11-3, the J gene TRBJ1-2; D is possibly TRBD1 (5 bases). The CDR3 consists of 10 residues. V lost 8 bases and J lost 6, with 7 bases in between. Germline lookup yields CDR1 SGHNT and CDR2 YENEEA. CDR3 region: CASGTDGYTF. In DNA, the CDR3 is TGTGCCAGCGGGACTGATGGCTACACCTTC.

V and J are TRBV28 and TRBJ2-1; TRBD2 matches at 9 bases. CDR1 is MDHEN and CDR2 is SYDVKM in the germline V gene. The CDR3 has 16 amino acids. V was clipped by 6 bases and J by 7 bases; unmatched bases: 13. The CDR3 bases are TGTGCCAGCAGAAACTCCGGACTAGCGAGAGGGAATGAGCAGTTCTTC. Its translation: CASRNSGLARGNEQFF.

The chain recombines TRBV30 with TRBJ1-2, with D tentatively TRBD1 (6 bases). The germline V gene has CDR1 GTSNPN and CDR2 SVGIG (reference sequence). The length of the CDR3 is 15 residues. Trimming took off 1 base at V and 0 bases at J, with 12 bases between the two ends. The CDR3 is CAWSAHRVPNYGYTF. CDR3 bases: TGTGCCTGGAGTGCTCACAGGGTGCCTAACTATGGCTACACCTTC. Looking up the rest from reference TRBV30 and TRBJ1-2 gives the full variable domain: SQTIHQWPATLVQPVGSPLSLECTVEGTSNPNLYWYRQAAGRGLQLLFYSVGIGQISSEVPQNLSASRPQDRQFILSSKKLLLSDSGFYLCAWSAHRVPNYGYTFGSGTRLTVV.

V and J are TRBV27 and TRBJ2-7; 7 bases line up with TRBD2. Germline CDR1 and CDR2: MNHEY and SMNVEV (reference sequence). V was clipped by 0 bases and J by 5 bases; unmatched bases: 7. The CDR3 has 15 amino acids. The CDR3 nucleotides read TGTGCCAGCAGTTTATCGGATAGCGGGCTTCACGAGCAGTACTTC. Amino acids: CASSLSDSGLHEQYF.

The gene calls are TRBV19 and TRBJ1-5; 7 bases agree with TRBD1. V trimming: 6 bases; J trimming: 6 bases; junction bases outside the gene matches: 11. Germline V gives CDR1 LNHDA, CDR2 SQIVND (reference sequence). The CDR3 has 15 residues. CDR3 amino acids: CASRQTGIGGQPQHF. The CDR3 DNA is TGTGCCAGTAGGCAGACAGGGATCGGCGGTCAGCCCCAGCATTTT. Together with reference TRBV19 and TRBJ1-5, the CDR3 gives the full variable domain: DGGITQSPKYLFRKEGQNVTLSCEQNLNHDAMYWYRQDPGQGLRLIYYSQIVNDFQKGDIAEGYSVSREKKESFPLTVTSAQKNPTAFYLCASRQTGIGGQPQHFGDGTRLSIL.

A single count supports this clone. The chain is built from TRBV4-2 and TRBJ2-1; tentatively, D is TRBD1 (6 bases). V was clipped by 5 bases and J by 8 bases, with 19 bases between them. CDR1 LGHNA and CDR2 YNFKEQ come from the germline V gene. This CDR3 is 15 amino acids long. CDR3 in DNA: TGTGCCAGCAGCTCACCCGTAACAGGGATAGATGAGCAGTTCTTC. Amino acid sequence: CASSSPVTGIDEQFF.

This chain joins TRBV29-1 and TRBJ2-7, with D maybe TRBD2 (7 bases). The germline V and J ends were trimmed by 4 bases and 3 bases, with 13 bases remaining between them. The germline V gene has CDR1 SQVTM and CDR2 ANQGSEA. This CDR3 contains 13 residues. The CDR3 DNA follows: TGCAGCGTTGTGGGGGGAGGGGGCTACGAGCAGTACTTC. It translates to CSVVGGGGYEQYF.

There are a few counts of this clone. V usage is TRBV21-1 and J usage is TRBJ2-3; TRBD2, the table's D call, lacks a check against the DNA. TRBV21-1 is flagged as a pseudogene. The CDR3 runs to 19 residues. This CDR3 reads CASSRSSTPSRKNTDTQYF. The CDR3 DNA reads TGTGCCAGCAGCAGGTCGTCTACGCCGAGTCGAAAGAACACAGATACGCAGTATTTT.

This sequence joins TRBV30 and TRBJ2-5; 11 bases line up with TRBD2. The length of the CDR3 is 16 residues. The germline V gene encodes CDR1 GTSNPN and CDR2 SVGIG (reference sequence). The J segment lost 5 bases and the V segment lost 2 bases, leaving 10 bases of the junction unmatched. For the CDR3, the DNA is TGTGCCTGGAGTAGAGTAGCGGGAGGGCCAGGGGAGACCCAGTACTTC. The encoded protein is CAWSRVAGGPGETQYF.